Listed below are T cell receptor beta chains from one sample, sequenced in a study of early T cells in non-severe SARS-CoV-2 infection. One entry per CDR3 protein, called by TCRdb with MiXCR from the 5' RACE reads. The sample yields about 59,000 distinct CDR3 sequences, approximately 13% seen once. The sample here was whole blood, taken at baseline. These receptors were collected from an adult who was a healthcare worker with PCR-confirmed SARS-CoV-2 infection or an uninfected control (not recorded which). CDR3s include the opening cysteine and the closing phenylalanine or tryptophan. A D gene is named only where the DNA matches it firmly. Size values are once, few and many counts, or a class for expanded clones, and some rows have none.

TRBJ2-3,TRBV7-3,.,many,CASSPDTSGTDTQYF,TGTGCCAGCAGCCCCGACACCTCGGGCACAGATACGCAGTATTTT
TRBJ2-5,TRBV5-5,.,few,CASSDRALGHETQYF,TGTGCCAGCAGCGATAGGGCGTTGGGGCATGAGACCCAGTACTTC
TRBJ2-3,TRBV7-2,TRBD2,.,CASSFVAGGGDTQYF,TGTGCCAGCAGCTTTGTAGCGGGAGGCGGAGATACGCAGTATTTT
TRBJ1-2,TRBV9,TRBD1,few,CASSAGQQNYGYTF,TGTGCCAGCAGCGCGGGACAGCAGAACTATGGCTACACCTTC
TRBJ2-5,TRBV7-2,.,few,CASSSYGGEVETQYF,TGTGCCAGCAGCTCGTACGGCGGGGAGGTTGAGACCCAGTACTTC
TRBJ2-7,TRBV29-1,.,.,CSVGQTYPLGQYF,TGCAGCGTTGGACAGACGTACCCTTTGGGGCAGTACTTC
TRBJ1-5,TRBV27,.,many,CASSSSGTLSNQPQHF,TGTGCCAGCAGTAGCTCCGGGACCCTTAGCAATCAGCCCCAGCATTTT
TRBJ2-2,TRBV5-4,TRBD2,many,CASSPGLADGELFF,TGTGCCAGCAGCCCGGGACTAGCTGACGGGGAGCTGTTTTTT
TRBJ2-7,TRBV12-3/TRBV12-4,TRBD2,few,CASRIAGKAYEQYF,TGTGCCAGCAGAATAGCGGGAAAAGCCTACGAGCAGTACTTC
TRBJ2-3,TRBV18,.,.,CASSPLDRRSTDTQYF,TGTGCCAGCTCACCACTAGACAGGAGGAGCACAGATACGCAGTATTTT
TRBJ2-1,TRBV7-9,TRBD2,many,CASRGLALGQFF,TGTGCCAGCAGGGGACTAGCATTGGGGCAGTTCTTC
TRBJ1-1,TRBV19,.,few,CASSIDGWRGLTEAFF,TGTGCCAGTAGTATAGACGGGTGGAGGGGGTTAACTGAAGCTTTCTTT
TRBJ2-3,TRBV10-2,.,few,CASSETWGSTDTQYF,TGCGCCAGCAGTGAGACATGGGGAAGCACAGATACGCAGTATTTT